Listed below are T cell receptor beta chains from one sample, sequenced in a study of T cell responses to AZD1222 COVID-19 vaccine. Sequenced by immunoSEQ multiplex PCR; TCRdb stores in-frame clones only, minus some. The table includes fewer than 80,000 clones, about 91% detected once. Sequencing was performed on peripheral blood, taken 28 days after the second dose of the MenACWY control vaccine. All receptors derive from an adult who received the MenACWY meningococcal vaccine as a control. CDR3s include the opening cysteine and the closing phenylalanine or tryptophan. A D gene is named only where the DNA matches it firmly. Some rows mark clone size as missing; the rest say once, few, many or name a class of expanded clone.

v_gene,abundance,j_gene,len,d_gene,CDR3nt,CDR3aa
TRBV30,NA,TRBJ2-1,13,TRBD2,TGTGCCTGGAGAGGGCGGGGGTACAATGAGCAGTTCTTC,CAWRGRGYNEQFF
TRBV6-1,NA,TRBJ2-3,19,TRBD2,TGTGCCAGCAGTGAAGCGTTAAGAGGACTAGCGGGGGGATCAGATACGCAGTATTTT,CASSEALRGLAGGSDTQYF
TRBV2,NA,TRBJ2-7,13,TRBD1,TGTGCCAGCAGTGAGGACAGGGTTTACGAGCAGTACTTC,CASSEDRVYEQYF
TRBV20-1,few,TRBJ1-5,16,NA,TGCAGTGCTAGTCCGAGATCCGACAGTCGCAATCAGCCCCAGCATTTT,CSASPRSDSRNQPQHF
TRBV6-4,NA,TRBJ2-1,17,TRBD2,TGTGCCAGCAGTGACACCCTAGCGGGGGGAGATTCTGGGGAGCAGTTCTTC,CASSDTLAGGDSGEQFF
TRBV28,NA,TRBJ1-2,18,NA,TGTGCCAGCAGTTTATCCAGACCCTGGACCCAGGCGGGATATGGCTACACCTTC,CASSLSRPWTQAGYGYTF
TRBV2,NA,TRBJ1-2,13,NA,TGTGCCAGCAGTTCAGGGGAGAGGTATGGCTACACCTTC,CASSSGERYGYTF
TRBV30,NA,TRBJ2-7,14,TRBD1,TGTGCCTGGACAGGTAACGACAGGGGGTACGAGCAGTACTTC,CAWTGNDRGYEQYF
TRBV29-1,NA,TRBJ1-6,13,NA,TGCAGCGTTGCCGGGTCAAATAATTCACCCCTCCACTTT,CSVAGSNNSPLHF
TRBV19,NA,TRBJ2-2,17,NA,TGTGCCAGTAGTATGGAGACGACAAGGCCCAACACCGGGGAGCTGTTTTTT,CASSMETTRPNTGELFF
TRBV19,NA,TRBJ1-2,15,NA,TGTGCCAGTAGTATTGGGCAGGGATTTAGAGGTGGCTACACCTTC,CASSIGQGFRGGYTF
TRBV2,once,TRBJ1-5,14,NA,TGTGCCAGCAGTGAGGTGTCACTTAATCAGCCCCAGCATTTT,CASSEVSLNQPQHF
TRBV7-3,NA,TRBJ2-2,13,NA,TGTGCCAGCAGCTTAACATTCCCTTCGGAGCTGTTTTTT,CASSLTFPSELFF
TRBV30,NA,TRBJ1-4,16,NA,TGTGCCTGGAGCGAAATCAAGACAGGCCTCTTTGAAAAACTGTTTTTT,CAWSEIKTGLFEKLFF
TRBV9,NA,TRBJ1-1,14,NA,TGTGCCAGCAGCCGAGGACAGATTAACACTGAAGCTTTCTTT,CASSRGQINTEAFF